This T cell receptor beta chain was profiled in a study of blood T cell repertoires in COVID-19. Germline CDR1 PRHDT, CDR2 FYEKMQ (reference sequence). The CDR3 consists of 11 residues. Trimming took off 0 bases at V and 9 bases at J, with 3 bases between the two ends. Libraries were prepared by immunoSEQ multiplex PCR; TCRdb keeps only in-frame clonotypes and omits some of them. The repertoire has 100,000 to 150,000 clones, approximately 87% of them found once; the top ten carry less than 30%. The sample was peripheral blood. The receptor was isolated from a woman aged 65 to 85 with acute or convalescent COVID-19. This chain connects TRBV13 to TRBJ2-1, with D unresolved. The CDR3 DNA sequence: TGTGCCAGCAGCTTAGGGGCTGAGCAGTTCTTC. Its protein product is CASSLGAEQFF.